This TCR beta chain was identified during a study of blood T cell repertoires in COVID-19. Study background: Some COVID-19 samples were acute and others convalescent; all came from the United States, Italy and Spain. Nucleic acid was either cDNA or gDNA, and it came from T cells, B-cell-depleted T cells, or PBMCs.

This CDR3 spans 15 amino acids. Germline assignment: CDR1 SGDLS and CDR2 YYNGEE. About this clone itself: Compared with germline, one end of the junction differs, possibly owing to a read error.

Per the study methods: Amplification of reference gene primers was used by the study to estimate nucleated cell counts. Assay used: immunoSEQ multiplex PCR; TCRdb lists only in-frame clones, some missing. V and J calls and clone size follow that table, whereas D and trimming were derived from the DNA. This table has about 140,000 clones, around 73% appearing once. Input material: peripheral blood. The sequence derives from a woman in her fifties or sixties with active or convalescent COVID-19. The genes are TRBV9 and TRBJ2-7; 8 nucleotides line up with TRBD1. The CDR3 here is CASSPGGTGSDEQYF. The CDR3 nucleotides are TGTGCCAGCAGCCCCGGAGGGACAGGCTCCGACGAGCAGTACTTC. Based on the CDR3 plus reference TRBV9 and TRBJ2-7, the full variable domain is DSGVTQTPKHLITATGQRVTLRCSPRSGDLSVYWYQQSLDQGLQFLIQYYNGEERAKGNILERFSAQQFPDLHSELNLSSLELGDSALYFCASSPGGTGSDEQYFGPGTRLTVT.